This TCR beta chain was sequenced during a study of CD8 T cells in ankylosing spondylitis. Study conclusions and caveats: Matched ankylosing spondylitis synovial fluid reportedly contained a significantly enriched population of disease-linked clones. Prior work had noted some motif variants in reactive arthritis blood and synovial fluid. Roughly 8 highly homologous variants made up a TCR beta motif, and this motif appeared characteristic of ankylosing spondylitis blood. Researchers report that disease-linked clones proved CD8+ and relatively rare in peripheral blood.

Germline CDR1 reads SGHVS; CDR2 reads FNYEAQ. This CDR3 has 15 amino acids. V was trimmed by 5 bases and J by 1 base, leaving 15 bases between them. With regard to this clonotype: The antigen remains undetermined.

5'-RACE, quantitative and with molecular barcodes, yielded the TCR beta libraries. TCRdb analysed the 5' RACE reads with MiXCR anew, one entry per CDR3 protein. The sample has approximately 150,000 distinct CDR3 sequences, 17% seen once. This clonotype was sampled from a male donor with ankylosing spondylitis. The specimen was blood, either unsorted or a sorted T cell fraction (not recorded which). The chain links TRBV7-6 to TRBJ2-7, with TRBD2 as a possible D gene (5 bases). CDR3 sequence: CASSRISVLSYEQYF. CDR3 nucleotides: TGTGCCAGCAGCCGGATTAGCGTTTTGTCCTACGAGCAGTACTTC.